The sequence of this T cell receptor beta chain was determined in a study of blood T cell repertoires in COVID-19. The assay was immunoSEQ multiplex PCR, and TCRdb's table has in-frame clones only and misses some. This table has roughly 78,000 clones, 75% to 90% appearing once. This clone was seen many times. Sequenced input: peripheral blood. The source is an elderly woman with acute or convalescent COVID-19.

The CDR3 sequence: CASSETTGGQPQHF. Written as DNA, the CDR3 is TGTGCCAGCAGTGAAACGACAGGGGGCCAGCCCCAGCATTTT. The rearrangement links TRBV2 to TRBJ1-5; 10 nucleotides align to TRBD1. The CDR3 has 14 amino acids. CDR1 SNHLY and CDR2 FYNNEI come from the germline V gene. The J segment lost 7 bases and the V segment lost 2 bases, leaving 2 bases of the junction unmatched. Combining the CDR3 with reference TRBV2 and TRBJ1-5 gives the whole variable domain EPEVTQTPSHQVTQMGQEVILRCVPISNHLYFYWYRQILGQKVEFLVSFYNNEISEKSEIFDDQFSVERPDGSNFTLKIRSTKLEDSAMYFCASSETTGGQPQHFGDGTRLSIL.